This T cell receptor (beta chain) was sequenced for a study of cytomegalovirus exposure and HLA in healthy donors. Study-level results: Researchers catalogued about 150 TCR beta chains as cytomegalovirus-associated.

The PCR ran on 60 Vbeta and 13 Jbeta primers. Sequencing used immunoSEQ multiplex PCR; TCRdb keeps in-frame clones, though not all of them. Of a few hundred thousand clones in the sample, around nine tenths were seen once. As concerns this clone: Its antigen is not known.

The clonotype was recovered from a girl aged 2 to 10 in good health and CMV-seronegative. Sequencing input: PBMCs.

CDR3 coding DNA: TGCAGCGTTGACCGACCCGACAGACCGAACACTGAAGCTTTCTTT. Protein: CSVDRPDRPNTEAFF. The V gene is TRBV29-1, the J gene TRBJ1-1, with D tentatively TRBD1 (5 bases). Germline loops: CDR1 SQVTM, CDR2 ANQGSEA. CDR3 length: 15 amino acids. Deletions cut 3 bases from V and 1 base from J, with 15 bases between. Drawing the rest from reference TRBV29-1 and TRBJ1-1, the complete variable domain is SAVISQKPSRDICQRGTSLTIQCQVDSQVTMMFWYRQQPGQSLTLIATANQGSEATYESGFVIDKFPISRPNLTFSTLTVSNMSPEDSSIYLCSVDRPDRPNTEAFFGQGTRLTVV.